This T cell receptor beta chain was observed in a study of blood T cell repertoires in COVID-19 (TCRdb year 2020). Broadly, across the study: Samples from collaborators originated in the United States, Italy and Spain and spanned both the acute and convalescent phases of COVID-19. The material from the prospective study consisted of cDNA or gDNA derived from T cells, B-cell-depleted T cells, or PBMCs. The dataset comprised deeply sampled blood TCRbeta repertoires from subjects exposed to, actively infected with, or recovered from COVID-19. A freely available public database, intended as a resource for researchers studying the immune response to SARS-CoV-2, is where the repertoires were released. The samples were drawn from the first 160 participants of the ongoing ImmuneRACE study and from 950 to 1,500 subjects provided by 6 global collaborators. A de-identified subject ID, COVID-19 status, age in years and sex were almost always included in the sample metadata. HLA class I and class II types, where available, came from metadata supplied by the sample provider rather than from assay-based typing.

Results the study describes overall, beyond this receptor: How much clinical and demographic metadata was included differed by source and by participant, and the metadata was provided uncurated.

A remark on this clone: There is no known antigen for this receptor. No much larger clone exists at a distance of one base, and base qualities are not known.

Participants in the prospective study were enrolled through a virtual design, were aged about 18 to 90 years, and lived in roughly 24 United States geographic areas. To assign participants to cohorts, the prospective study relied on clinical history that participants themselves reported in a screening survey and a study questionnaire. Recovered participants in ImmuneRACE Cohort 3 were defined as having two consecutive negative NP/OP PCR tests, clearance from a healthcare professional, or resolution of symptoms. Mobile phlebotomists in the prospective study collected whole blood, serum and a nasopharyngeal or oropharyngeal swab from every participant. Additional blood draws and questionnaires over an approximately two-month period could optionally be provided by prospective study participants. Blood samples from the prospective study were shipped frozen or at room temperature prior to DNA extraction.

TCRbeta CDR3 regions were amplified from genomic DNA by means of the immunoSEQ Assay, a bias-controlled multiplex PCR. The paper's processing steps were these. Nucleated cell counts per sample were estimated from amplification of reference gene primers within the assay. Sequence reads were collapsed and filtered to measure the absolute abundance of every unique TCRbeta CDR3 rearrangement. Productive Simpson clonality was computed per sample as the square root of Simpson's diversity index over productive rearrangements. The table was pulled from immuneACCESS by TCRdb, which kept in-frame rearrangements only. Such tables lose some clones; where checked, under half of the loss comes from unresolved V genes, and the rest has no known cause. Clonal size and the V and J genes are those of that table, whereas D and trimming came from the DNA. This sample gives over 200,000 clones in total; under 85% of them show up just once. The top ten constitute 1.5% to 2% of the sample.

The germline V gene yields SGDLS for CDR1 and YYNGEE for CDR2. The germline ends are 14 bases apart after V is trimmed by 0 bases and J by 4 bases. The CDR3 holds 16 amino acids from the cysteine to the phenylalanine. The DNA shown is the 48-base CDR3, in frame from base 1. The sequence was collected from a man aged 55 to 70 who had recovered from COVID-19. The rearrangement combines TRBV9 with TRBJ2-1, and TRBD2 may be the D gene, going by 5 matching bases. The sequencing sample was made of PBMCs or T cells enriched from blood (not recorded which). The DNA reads TGTGCCAGCAGCGTAGCTAGCCCTACTACTTACAATGAGCAGTTCTTC. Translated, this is CASSVASPTTYNEQFF.